The following is a T cell receptor (beta chain) sequence with its context. The CDR3 contains 16 residues. Germline V gene sequence: CDR1 SGHVS, CDR2 FQNEAQ. The trim removed 5 bases at V and 5 bases at J, leaving 12 bases unmatched. The data originate from a study of shared clonotypes between healthy human individuals. Using immunoSEQ multiplex PCR, the repertoire was profiled, and TCRdb retains in-frame clones only, with some absent. This repertoire shows about 79,000 clones, 60% to 80% found once; its top ten account for roughly 56%. The receptor comes from a young man in good health. The sample taken for sequencing was memory CD8+ T cells sorted from blood. Subset described: CD45RO+ cells pooled with CCR7-negative TemRA cells. This rearrangement joins TRBV7-8 to TRBJ2-5, with TRBD1 matching over 9 bases. CDR3 nucleotide sequence: TGTGCCAGCAGCCCGACCCTGGGACAGGGATGGGAGACCCAGTACTTC. Residues: CASSPTLGQGWETQYF.